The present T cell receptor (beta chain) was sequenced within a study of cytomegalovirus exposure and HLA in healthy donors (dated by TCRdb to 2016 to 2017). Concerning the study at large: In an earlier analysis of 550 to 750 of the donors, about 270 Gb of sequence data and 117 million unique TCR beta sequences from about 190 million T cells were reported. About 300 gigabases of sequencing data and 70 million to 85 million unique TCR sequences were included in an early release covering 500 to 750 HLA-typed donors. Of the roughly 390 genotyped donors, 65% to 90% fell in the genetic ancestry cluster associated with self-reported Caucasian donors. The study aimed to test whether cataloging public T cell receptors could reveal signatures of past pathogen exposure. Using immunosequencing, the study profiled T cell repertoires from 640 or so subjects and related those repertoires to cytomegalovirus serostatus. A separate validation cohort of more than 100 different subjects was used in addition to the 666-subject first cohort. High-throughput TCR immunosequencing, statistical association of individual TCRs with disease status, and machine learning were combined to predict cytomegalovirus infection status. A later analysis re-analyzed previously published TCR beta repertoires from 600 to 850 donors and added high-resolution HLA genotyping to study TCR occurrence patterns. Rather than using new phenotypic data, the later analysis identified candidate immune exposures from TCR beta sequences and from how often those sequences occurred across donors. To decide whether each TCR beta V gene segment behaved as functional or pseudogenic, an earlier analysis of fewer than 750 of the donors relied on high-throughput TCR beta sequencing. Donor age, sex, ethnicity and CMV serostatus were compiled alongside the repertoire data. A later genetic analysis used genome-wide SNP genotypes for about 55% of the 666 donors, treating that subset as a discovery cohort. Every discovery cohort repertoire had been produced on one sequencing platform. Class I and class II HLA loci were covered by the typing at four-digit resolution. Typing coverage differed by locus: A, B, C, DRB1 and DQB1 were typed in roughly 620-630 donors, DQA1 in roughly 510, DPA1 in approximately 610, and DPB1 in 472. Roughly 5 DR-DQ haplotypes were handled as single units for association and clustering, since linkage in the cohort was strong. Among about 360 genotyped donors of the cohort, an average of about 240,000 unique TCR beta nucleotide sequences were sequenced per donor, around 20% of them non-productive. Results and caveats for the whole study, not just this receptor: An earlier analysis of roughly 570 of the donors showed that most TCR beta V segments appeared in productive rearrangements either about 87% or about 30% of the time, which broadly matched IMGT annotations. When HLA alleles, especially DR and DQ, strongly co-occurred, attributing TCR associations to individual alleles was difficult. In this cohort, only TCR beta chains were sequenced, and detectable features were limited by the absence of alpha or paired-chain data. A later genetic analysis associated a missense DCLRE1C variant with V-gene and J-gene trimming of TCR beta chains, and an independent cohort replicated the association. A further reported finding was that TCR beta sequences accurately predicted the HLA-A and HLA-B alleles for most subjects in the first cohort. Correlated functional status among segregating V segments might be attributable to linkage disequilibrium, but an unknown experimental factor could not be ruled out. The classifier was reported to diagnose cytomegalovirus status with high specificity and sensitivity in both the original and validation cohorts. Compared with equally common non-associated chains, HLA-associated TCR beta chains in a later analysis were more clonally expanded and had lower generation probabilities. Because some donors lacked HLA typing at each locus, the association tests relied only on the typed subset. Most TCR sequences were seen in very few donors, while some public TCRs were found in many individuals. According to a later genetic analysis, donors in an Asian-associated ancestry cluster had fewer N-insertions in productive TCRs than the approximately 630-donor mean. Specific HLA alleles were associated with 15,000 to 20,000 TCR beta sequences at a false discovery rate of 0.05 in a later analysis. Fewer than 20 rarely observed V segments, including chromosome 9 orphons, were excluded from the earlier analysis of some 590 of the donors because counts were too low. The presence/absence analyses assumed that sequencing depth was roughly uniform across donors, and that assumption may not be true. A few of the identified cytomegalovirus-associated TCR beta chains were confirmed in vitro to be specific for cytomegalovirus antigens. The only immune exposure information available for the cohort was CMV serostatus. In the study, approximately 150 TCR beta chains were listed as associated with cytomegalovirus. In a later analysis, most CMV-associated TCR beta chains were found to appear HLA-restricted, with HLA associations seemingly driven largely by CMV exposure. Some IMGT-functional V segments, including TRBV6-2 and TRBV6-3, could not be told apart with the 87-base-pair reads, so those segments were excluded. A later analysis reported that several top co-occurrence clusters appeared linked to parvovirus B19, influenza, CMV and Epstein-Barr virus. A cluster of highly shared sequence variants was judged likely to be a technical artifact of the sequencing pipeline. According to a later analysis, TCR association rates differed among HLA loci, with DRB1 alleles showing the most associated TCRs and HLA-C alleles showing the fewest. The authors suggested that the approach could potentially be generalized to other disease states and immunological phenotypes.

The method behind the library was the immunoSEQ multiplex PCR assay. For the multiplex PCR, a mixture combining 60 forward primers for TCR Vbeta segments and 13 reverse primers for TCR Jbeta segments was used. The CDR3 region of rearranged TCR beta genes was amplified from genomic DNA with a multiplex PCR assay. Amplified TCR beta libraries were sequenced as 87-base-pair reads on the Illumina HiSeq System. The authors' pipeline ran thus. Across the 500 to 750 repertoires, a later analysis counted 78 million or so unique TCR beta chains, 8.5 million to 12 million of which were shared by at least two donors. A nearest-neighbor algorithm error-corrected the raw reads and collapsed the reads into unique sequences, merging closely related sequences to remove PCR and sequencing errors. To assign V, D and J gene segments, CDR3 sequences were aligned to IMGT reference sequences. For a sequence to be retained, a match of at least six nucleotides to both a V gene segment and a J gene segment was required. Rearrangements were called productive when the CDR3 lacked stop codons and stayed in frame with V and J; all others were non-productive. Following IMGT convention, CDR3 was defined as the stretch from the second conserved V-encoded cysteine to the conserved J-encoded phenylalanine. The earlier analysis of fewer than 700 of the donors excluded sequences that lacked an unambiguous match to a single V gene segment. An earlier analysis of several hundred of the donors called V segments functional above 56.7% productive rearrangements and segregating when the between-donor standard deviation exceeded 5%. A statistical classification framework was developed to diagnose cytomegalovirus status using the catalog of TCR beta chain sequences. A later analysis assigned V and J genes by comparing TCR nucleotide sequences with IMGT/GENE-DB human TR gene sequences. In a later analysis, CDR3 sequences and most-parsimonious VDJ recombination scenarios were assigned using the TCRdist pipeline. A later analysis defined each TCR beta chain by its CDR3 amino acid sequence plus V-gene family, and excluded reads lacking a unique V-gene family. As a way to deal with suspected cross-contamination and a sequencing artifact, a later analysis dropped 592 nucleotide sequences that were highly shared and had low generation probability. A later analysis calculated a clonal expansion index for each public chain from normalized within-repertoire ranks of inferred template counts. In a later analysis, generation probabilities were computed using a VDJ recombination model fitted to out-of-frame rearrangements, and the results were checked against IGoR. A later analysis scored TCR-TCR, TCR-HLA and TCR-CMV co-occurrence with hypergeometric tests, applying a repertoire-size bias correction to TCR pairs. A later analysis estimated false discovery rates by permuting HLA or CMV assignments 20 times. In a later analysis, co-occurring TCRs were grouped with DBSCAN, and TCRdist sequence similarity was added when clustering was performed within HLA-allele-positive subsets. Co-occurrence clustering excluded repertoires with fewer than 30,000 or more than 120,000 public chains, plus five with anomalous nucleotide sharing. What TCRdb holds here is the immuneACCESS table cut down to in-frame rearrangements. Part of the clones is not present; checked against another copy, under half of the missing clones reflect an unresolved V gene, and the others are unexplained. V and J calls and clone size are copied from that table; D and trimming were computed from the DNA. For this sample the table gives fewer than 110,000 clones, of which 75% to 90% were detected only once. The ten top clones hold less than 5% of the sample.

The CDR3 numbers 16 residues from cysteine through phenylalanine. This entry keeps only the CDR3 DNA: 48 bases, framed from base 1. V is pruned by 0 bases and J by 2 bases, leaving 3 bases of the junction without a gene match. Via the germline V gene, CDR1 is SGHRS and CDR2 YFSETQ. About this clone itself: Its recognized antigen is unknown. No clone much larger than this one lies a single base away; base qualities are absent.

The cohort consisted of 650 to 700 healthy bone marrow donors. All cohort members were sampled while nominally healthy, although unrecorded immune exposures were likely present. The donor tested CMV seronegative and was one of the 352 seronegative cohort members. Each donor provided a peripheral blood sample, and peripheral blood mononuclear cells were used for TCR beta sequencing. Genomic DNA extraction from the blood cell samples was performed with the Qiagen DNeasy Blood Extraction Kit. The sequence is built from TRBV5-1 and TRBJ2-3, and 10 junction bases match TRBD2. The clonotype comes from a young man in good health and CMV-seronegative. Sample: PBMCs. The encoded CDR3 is CASSLVSGGTTDTQYF. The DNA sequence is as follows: TGCGCCAGCAGCTTGGTTAGCGGGGGGACCACAGATACGCAGTATTTT. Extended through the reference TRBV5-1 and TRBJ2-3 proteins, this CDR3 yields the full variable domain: KAGVTQTPRYLIKTRGQQVTLSCSPISGHRSVSWYQQTPGQGLQFLFEYFSETQRNKGNFPGRFSGRQFSNSRSEMNVSTLELGDSALYLCASSLVSGGTTDTQYFGPGTRLTVL.